This TCR beta chain is drawn from a study of cytomegalovirus exposure and HLA in healthy donors. The CDR3 is 14 amino acids. Germline values: CDR1 MNHNS, CDR2 SASEGT. To note about this clone: What it binds is not known.

Regarding the study as a whole: A few chains linked to CMV were shown in vitro to be specific for CMV antigens.

Vbeta (60) and Jbeta (13) primers were used in the PCR. Assay used: immunoSEQ multiplex PCR; TCRdb lists only in-frame clones, some missing. The sample records about 89,000 clones, around 85% being singletons. The chain joins TRBV6-1 to TRBJ2-5; 9 nucleotides align to TRBD1. The better agreement between TRBJ2-7 and the DNA end casts doubt on the J call. This TCR was sampled from a middle-aged man in good health and CMV-seropositive. What was sequenced was PBMCs. The CDR3 DNA reads TGTGCCAGCAGTGAAGGACAGGGGGGCTACGAGCAGTACTTC. This codes for CASSEGQGGYEQYF.